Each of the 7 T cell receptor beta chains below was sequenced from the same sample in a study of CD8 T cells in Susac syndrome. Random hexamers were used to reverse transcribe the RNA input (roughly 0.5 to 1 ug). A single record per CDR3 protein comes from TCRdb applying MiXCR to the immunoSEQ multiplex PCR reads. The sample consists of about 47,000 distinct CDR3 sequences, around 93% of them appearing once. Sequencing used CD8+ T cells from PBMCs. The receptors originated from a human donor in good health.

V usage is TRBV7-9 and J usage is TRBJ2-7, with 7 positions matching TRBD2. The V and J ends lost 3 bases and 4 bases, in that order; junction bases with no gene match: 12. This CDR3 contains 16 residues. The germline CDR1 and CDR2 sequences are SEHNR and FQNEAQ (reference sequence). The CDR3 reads CASSLVGGGSDYEQYF. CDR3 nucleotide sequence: TGTGCCAGCAGCTTGGTTGGAGGCGGGAGTGATTACGAGCAGTACTTC.

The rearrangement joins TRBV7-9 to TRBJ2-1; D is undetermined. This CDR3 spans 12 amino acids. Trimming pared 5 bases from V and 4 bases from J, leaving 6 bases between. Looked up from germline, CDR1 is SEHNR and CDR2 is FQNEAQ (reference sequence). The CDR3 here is CASSPGYNEQFF. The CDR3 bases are TGTGCCAGCAGCCCTGGGTACAATGAGCAGTTCTTC. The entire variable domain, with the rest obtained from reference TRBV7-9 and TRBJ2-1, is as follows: DTGVSQNPRHKITKRGQNVTFRCDPISEHNRLYWYRQTLGQGPEFLTYFQNEAQLEKSRLLSDRFSAERPKGSFSTLEIQRTEQGDSAMYLCASSPGYNEQFFGPGTRLTVL.

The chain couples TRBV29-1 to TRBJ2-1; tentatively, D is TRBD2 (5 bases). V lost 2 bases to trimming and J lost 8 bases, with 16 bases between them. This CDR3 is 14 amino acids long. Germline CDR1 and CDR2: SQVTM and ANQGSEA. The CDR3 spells CSVENIDEGYEQFF. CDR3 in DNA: TGCAGCGTTGAAAACATCGATGAGGGTTATGAGCAGTTCTTC.

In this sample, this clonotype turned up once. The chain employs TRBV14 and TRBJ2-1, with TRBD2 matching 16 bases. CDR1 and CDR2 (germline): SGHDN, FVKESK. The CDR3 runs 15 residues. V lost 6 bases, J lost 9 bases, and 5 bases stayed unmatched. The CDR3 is CASSSGLAGGIEQFF. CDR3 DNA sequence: TGTGCCAGCAGTTCGGGACTAGCGGGAGGGATTGAGCAGTTCTTC.

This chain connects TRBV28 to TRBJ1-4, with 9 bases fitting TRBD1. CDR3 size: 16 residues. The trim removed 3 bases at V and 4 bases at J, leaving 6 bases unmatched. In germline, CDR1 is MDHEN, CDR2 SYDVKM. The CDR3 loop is CASSFIDRGFNEKLFF. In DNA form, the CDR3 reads TGTGCCAGCAGTTTTATCGACAGGGGGTTTAATGAAAAACTGTTTTTT.

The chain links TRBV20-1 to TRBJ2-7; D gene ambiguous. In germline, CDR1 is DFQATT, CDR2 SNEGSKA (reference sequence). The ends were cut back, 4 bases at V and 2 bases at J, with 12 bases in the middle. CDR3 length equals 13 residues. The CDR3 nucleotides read TGCAGTGCTATAGGGTCCTACACCTACGAGCAGTACTTC. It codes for CSAIGSYTYEQYF.

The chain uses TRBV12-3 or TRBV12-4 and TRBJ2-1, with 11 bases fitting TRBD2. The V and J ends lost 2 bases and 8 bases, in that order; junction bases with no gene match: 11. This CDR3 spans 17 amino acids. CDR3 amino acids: CASSLIVSGRAGDEQFF. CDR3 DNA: TGTGCCAGCAGTTTAATTGTTAGCGGGAGGGCCGGCGATGAGCAGTTCTTC.